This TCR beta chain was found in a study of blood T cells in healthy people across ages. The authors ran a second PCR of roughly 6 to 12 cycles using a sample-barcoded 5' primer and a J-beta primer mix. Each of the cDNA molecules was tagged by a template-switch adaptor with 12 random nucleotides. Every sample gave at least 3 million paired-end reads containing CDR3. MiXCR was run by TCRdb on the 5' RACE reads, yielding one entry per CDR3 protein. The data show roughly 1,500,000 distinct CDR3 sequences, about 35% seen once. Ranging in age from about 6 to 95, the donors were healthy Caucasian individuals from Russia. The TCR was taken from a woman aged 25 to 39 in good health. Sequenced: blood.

DNA of the CDR3: TGTGCCAGCAGTGATCCGGGAGTGAGCACAGATACGCAGTATTTT. It is translated as CASSDPGVSTDTQYF. The chain has TRBV12-3 or TRBV12-4 and TRBJ2-3; maybe TRBD2 (6 bases). V was shortened by 5 bases and J by 0 bases, with 12 bases between the two germline ends. The CDR3 has 15 residues.